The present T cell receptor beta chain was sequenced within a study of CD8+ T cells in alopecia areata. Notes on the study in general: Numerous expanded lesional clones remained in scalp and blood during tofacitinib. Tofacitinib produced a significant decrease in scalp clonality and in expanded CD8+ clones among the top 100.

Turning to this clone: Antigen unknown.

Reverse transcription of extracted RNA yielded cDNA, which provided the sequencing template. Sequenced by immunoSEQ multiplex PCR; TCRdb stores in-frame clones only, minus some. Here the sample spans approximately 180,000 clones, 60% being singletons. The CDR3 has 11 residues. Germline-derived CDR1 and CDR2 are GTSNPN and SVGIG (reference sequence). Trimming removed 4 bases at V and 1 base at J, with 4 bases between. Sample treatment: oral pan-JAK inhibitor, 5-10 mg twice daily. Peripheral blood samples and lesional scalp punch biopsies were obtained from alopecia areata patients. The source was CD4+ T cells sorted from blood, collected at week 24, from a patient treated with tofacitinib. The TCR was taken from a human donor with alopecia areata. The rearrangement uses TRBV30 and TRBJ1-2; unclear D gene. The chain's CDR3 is CAWMGNYGYTF. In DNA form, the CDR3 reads TGTGCCTGGATGGGTAACTATGGCTACACCTTC.